This T cell receptor (beta chain) is from a study of control samples from healthy donors and cancer patients. TCRdb keeps only in-frame clones here, not all; method: immunoSEQ multiplex PCR. The data hold about 170,000 clones, with 91% observed a single time. This clone was detected a few times. V was clipped by 0 bases and J by 4 bases; unmatched bases: 2. Germline assignment: CDR1 LNHNV and CDR2 YYDKDF (reference sequence). This CDR3 contains 15 residues. The sequence came from a woman in her thirties in good health. The chain couples TRBV15 to TRBJ1-2, with 10 bases aligning to TRBD1. The sample taken for sequencing was blood. This CDR3 reads CATSRDGQGGYGYTF. CDR3 bases: TGTGCCACCAGCAGAGACGGACAGGGGGGCTATGGCTACACCTTC.